Sequencing of this TCR beta chain was carried out in a study of CD8 T cells in Susac syndrome. This CDR3 has 12 amino acids. Per the germline V gene, CDR1 is SQVTM and CDR2 is ANQGSEA. The ends were cut back, 7 bases at V and 1 base at J, with 10 bases in the middle. Random-hexamer reverse transcription was applied to about 0.45 to 1 ug RNA. One entry per CDR3 protein, called by TCRdb with MiXCR from the immunoSEQ multiplex PCR reads. The sample contains approximately 160,000 distinct CDR3 sequences, approximately 95% of which appear only once. Sequencing of TCR beta was performed on blood CD8+ and CD4+ T cells. Bulk CD8+ and CD4+ cells came from magnetic negative isolation; CD8+ TEMRA by FACS.

This chain connects TRBV29-1 to TRBJ2-5; TRBD1 is a possible D gene (7 bases). The sequence was collected from a human donor with Susac syndrome. The sample consisted of CD4+ T cells from PBMCs. The CDR3 DNA sequence: TGCAGCGGGCGGGACAGCCAAGAGACCCAGTACTTC. It codes for CSGRDSQETQYF.